One T cell receptor (beta chain) is described in this entry. Its matching antigen is unknown. The data originate from a study of T cell clonotyping in hematopoietic cell transplantation. Study details: Cytoreduction preceded collection of pretransplant recipient samples. Study results and caveats: Graft donor and pretransplant recipient Inverse Simpson Index values predicted broader posttransplant TCR diversity. Pathologically expanded recipient clonotypes increased progressively from day 30 to day 180 as diversity fell. Cells were unsorted, so CD4 and CD8 contributions were not separated.

The ends were cut back, 2 bases at V and 0 bases at J, with 7 bases in the middle. Germline-derived CDR1 and CDR2 are MGHRA and YSYEKL. The CDR3 contains 15 residues. Time point indicated: recipient sample about 28 days before transplant, after cytoreduction. Method: immunoSEQ multiplex PCR; TCRdb's copy keeps in-frame clones and lacks some. The table records tens of thousands of clones, 85% of them present only once. The rearrangement joins TRBV4-1 to TRBJ1-4, with D unresolved. This TCR derives from a man between 60 and 70 years old with acute myeloid leukemia. Some clones in this sample may be carry-over from other donors' samples. This specimen consisted of peripheral blood mononuclear cells, obtained before stem cell transplant. CDR3 sequence reads: CASSQSPSTNEKLFF. CDR3 coding DNA: TGCGCCAGCAGCCAATCACCCTCAACTAATGAAAAACTGTTTTTT.